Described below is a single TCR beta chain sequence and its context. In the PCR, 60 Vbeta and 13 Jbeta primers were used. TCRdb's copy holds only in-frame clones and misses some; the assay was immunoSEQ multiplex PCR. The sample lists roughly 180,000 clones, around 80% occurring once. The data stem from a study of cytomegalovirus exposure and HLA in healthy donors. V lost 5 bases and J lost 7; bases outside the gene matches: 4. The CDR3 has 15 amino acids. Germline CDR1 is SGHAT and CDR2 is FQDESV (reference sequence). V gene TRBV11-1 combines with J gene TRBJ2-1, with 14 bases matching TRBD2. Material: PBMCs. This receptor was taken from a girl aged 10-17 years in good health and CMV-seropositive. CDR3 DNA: TGTGCCAGCAGCCCGGGGACTAGCGGGAGTAATGAGCAGTTCTTC. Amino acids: CASSPGTSGSNEQFF. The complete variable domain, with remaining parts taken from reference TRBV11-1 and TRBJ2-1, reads EAEVAQSPRYKITEKSQAVAFWCDPISGHATLYWYRQILGQGPELLVQFQDESVVDDSQLPKDRFSAERLKGVDSTLKIQPAELGDSAMYLCASSPGTSGSNEQFFGPGTRLTVL.